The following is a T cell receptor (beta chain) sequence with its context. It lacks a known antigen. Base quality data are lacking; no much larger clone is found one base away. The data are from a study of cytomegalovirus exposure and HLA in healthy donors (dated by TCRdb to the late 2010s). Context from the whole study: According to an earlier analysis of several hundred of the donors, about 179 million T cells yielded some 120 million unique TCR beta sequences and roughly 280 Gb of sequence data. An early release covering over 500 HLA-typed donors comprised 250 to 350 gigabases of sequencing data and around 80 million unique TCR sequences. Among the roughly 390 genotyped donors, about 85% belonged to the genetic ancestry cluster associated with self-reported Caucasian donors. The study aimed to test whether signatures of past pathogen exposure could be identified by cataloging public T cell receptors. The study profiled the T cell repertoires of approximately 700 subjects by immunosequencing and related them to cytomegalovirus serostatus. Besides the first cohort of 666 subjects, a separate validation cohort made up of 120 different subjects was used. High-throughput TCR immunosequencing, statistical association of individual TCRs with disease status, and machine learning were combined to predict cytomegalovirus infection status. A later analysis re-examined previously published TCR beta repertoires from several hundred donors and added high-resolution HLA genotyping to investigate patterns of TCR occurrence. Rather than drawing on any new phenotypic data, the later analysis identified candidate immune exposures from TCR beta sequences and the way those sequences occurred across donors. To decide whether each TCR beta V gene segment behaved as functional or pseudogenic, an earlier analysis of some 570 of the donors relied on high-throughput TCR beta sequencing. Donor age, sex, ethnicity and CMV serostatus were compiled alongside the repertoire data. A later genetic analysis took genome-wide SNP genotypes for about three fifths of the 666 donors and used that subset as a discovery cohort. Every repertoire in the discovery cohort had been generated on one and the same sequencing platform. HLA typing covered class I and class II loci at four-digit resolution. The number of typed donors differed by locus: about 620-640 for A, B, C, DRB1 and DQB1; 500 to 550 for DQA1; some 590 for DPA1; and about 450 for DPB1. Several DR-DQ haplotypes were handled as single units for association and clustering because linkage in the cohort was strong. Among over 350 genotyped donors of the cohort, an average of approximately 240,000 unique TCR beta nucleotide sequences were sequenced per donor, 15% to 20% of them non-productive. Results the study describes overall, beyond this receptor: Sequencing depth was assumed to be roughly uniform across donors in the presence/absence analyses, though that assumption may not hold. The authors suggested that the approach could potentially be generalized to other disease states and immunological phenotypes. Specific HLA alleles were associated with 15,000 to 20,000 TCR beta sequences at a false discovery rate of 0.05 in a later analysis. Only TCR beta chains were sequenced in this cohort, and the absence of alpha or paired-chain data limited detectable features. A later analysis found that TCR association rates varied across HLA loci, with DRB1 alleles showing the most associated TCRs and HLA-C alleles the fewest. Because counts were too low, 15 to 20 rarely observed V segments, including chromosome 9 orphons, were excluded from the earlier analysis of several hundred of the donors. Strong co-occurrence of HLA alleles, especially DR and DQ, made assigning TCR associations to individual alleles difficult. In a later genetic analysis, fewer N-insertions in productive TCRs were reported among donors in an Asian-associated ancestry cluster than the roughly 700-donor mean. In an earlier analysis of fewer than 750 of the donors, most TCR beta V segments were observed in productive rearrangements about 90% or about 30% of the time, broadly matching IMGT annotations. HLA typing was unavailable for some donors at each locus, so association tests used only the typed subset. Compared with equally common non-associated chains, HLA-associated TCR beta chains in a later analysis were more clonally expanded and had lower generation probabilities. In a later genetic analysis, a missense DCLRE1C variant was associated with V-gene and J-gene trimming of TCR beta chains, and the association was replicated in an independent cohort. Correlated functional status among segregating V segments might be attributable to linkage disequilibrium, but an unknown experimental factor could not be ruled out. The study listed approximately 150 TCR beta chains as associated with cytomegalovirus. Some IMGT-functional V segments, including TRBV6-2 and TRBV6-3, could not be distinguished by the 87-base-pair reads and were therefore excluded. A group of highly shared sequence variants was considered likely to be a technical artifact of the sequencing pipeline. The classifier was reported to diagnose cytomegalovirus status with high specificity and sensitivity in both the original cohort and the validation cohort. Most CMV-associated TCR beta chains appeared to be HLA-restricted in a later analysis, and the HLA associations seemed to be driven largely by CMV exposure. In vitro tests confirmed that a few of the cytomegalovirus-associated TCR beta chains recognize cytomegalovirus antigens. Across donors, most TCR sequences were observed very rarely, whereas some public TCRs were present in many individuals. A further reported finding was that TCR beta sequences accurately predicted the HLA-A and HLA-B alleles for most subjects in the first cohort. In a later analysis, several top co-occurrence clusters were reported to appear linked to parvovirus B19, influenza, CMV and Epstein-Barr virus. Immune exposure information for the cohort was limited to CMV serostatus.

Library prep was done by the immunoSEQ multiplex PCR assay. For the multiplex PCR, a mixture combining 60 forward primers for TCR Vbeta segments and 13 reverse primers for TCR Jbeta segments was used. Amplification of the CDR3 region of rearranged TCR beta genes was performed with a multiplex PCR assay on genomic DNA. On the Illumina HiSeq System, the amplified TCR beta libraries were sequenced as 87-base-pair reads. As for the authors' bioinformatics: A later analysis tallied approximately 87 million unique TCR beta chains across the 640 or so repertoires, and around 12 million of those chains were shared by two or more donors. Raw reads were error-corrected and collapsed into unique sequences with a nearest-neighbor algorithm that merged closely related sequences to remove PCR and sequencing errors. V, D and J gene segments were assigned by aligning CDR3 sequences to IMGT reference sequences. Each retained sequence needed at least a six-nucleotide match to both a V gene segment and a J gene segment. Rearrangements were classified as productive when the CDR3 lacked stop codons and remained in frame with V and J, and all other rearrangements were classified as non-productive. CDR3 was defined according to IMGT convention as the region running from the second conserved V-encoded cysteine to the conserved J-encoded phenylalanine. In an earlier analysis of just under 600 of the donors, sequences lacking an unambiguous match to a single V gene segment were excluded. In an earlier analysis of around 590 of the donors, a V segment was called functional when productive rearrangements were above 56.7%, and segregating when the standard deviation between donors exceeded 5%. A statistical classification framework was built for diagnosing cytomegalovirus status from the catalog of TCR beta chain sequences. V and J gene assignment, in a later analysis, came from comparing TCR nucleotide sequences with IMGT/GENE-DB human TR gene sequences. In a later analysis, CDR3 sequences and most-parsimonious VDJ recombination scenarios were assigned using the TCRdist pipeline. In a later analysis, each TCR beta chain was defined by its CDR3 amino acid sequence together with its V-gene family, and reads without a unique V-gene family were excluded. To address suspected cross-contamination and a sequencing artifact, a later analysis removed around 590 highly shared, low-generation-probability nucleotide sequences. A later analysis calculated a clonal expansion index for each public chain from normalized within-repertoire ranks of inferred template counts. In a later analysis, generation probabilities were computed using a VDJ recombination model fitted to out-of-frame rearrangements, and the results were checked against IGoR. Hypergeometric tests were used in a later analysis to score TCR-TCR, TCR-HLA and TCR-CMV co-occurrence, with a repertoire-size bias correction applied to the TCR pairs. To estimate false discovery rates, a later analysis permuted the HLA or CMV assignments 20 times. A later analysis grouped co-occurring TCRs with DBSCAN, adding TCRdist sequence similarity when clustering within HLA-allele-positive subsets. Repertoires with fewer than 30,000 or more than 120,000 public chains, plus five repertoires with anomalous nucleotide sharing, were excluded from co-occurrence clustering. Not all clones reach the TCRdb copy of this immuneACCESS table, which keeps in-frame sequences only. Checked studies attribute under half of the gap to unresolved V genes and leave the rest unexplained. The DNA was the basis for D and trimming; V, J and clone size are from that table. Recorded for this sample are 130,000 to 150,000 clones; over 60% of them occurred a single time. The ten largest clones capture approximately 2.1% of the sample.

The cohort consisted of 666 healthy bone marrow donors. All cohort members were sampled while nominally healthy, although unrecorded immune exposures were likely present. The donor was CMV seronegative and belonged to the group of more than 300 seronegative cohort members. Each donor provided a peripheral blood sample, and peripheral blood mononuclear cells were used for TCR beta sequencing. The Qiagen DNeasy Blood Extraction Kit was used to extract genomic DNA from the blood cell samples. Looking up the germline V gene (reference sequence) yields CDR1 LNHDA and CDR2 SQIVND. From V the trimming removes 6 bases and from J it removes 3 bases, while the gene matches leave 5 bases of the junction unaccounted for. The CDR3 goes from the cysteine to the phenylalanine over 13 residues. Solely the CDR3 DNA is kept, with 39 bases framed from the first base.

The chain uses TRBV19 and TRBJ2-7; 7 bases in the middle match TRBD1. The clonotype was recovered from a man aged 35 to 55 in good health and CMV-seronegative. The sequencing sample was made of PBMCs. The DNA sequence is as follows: TGTGCCAGTAGCTCGACAGGGATCTACGAGCAGTACTTC. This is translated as CASSSTGIYEQYF.